A selection of T cell receptor beta chains follows, all from one sample in a study of T cells in Graves' hyperthyroidism and ophthalmopathy. MiXCR, run by TCRdb on the multiplex PCR reads, gives a single entry per CDR3 protein. The sample has approximately 34,000 distinct CDR3 sequences, around 50% seen once. Sequencing was performed on blood. These receptors were collected from a woman in her thirties or forties with Graves' ophthalmopathy. The CDR3 runs from the conserved cysteine through the conserved F or W. A D gene is named only where the DNA matches it firmly. Only some rows state a clone size, as once, few, many or a class for expanded clones.

clone_size | j_call | d_call | v_call | cdr3_aa | cdr3_nt
. | TRBJ2-6 | TRBD2 | TRBV6-2/TRBV6-3 | CASSYSTSGGNVLTF | TGTGCCAGCAGTTACTCGACTAGCGGGGGCAACGTCCTGACTTTC
. | TRBJ2-7 | . | TRBV7-9 | CASSPAGRDYEQYF | TGTGCCAGCAGCCCGGCCGGAAGGGACTACGAGCAGTACTTC
many | TRBJ2-7 | . | TRBV12-3/TRBV12-4 | CASSLEGGVAYEQYF | TGTGCCAGCAGTTTAGAGGGCGGAGTCGCCTACGAGCAGTACTTC
medium-sized | TRBJ2-6 | . | TRBV10-2 | CASIEQGRAGANVLTF | TGCGCCAGCATAGAACAGGGCAGAGCTGGGGCCAACGTCCTGACTTTC
many | TRBJ2-1 | . | TRBV6-2/TRBV6-3 | CASRTGFNEQFF | TGTGCCAGCAGAACGGGGTTCAATGAGCAGTTCTTC
. | TRBJ2-2 | TRBD2 | TRBV5-6 | CASSRLRGGGNTGELFF | TGTGCCAGCAGCCGCCTTCGGGGGGGGGGGAACACCGGGGAGCTGTTTTTT
many | TRBJ1-2 | . | TRBV6-6 | CASSYGGTGYGYTF | TGTGCCAGCAGTTACGGTGGGACGGGCTATGGCTACACCTTC
many | TRBJ1-2 | . | TRBV5-1 | CASSLGTDRNYGYTF | TGCGCCAGCAGCTTGGGGACAGACCGTAACTATGGCTACACCTTC
. | TRBJ2-2 | TRBD2 | TRBV7-2 | CASSLISGANTGELSW | TGTGCCAGCAGCTTGATTAGCGGGGCAAACACCGGGGAGCTGTCTTGG
. | TRBJ2-1 | TRBD2 | TRBV7-2 | CASSLERGSNEQFF | TGTGCCAGCAGCTTGGAGCGGGGGAGCAATGAGCAGTTCTTC
. | TRBJ2-7 | . | TRBV29-1 | CSVVTDSYEQYF | TGCAGCGTCGTTACGGATTCCTACGAGCAGTACTTC
. | TRBJ1-3 | . | TRBV7-6 | CASSLKSVDKGNTIYF | TGTGCCAGCAGCCTGAAGTCCGTGGACAAGGGAAACACCATATATTTT
many | TRBJ2-5 | . | TRBV12-5 | CASGHETQYF | TGTGCTAGTGGTCACGAGACCCAGTACTTC
many | TRBJ2-2 | . | TRBV6-5 | CASSEYSVNTGELFF | TGTGCCAGCAGTGAATACTCAGTGAACACCGGGGAGCTGTTTTTT
. | TRBJ2-5 | TRBD2 | TRBV20-1 | CSARGEAGTSRETKYF | TGCAGTGCTAGGGGGGAAGCGGGAACCTCACGGGAGACCAAGTACTTC
many | TRBJ2-7 | . | TRBV7-2 | CASSLYSGFLPYEQYF | TGTGCCAGCAGCTTATATTCAGGGTTCCTTCCCTACGAGCAGTACTTC
. | TRBJ2-7 | . | TRBV7-2 | CASSLVSRTYEQYF | TGTGCCAGCAGCTTAGTCTCGAGGACCTACGAGCAGTACTTC
many | TRBJ2-5 | TRBD2 | TRBV30 | CAWRISGTETQYF | TGTGCCTGGAGGATTAGCGGGACAGAGACCCAGTACTTC
many | TRBJ1-2 | TRBD1 | TRBV19 | CASSILGTGSYGYTF | TGTGCCAGTAGTATCCTAGGGACAGGGTCCTATGGCTACACCTTC
. | TRBJ1-5 | TRBD1 | TRBV6-5 | CASSRDRGSNQPQHF | TGTGCCAGCAGTAGGGACAGGGGGAGCAATCAGCCCCAGCATTTT